The 16 T cell receptor beta chains given below trace back to one sample, sequenced in a study of T cells after posttransplantation cyclophosphamide. TCRdb's table, derived via immunoSEQ multiplex PCR, lists solely in-frame clones and lacks some. Listed for the sample are 38,000 or so clones, none seen a single time. The specimen sequenced was PBMCs. All receptors come from a man aged 45-65 years in good health, CMV-negative, and a related stem cell transplant donor.

This clone was seen ten or more times. The genes are TRBV5-1 and TRBJ2-5; 8 bases are shared with TRBD1. After removal of 3 bases from V and 2 bases from J, the junction contained 9 bases not matched to a gene. CDR3 length: 16 amino acids. CDR1 is SGHRS and CDR2 is YFSETQ in the germline V gene. DNA for the CDR3: TGCGCCAGCAGCTCCTCGGGTACAGGGGGGCAAGAGACCCAGTACTTC. Its translation: CASSSSGTGGQETQYF.

This clone was picked up many times. The J gene is TRBJ1-2, the V gene TRBV5-6; tentatively, D is TRBD1 (6 bases). V was pared by 1 base and J by 8 bases, with 9 bases between. CDR1 is SGHDT, CDR2 YYEEEE, per germline. This CDR3 has 12 residues. The CDR3 DNA sequence: TGTGCCAGCAGCTTGAGCAGGGGCGGCTACACCTTC. Its protein is CASSLSRGGYTF.

Many counts were recorded for this clone. The chain combines TRBV7-9 with TRBJ1-2; D gene ambiguous. CDR1 is SEHNR, CDR2 FQNEAQ, per germline (reference sequence). V was cut by 2 bases and J by 7 bases, with 8 bases left in between. This CDR3 has 12 residues. This CDR3 is CASSLLGFGYTF. CDR3 DNA sequence: TGTGCCAGCAGCTTACTGGGCTTTGGCTACACCTTC.

This chain uses TRBV12-5 with TRBJ2-6; 9 bases are a match to TRBD2. V lost 4 bases to trimming and J lost 0 bases; unmatched junction nucleotides: 10. This CDR3 has 19 amino acids. The germline V gene has CDR1 LGHNT and CDR2 FRNRAP. For the CDR3, the DNA is TGTGCTAGTGGTTCCGCGGGGGTAGCGGGAGTCTCTGGGGCCAACGTCCTGACTTTC. Its protein product is CASGSAGVAGVSGANVLTF.

This clone was seen repeatedly, ten times or more. The rearrangement uses TRBV15 and TRBJ1-2; D might be TRBD1 (5 bases). The germline V and J ends were trimmed by 0 bases and 6 bases, with 17 bases remaining between them. This CDR3 is built from 16 residues. Germline CDR1 and CDR2: LNHNV and YYDKDF (reference sequence). The CDR3 nucleotides read TGTGCCACCAGCAGAGAGCTGGGTGGGGCAGTCGATGGCTACACCTTC. Encoded protein: CATSRELGGAVDGYTF.

In this sample, this clone turned up a few times. The J gene is TRBJ2-1, the V gene TRBV6-5, with 7 bases fitting TRBD2. Germline trimming cut 2 bases from V and 3 bases from J; bases unmatched to any gene: 4. The CDR3 consists of 15 residues. Germline V CDR1 and CDR2: MNHEY, SVGAGI. The chain's CDR3 is CASSYDGGNYNEQFF. As DNA, the CDR3 is TGTGCCAGCAGTTACGACGGGGGGAACTACAATGAGCAGTTCTTC.

This clone was counted ten times or more. V gene TRBV4-3 combines with J gene TRBJ2-7, with D possibly matching TRBD2 (5 bases). This CDR3 has 14 residues. Germline V gene data show CDR1 as LGHNA and CDR2 as YSLEER. Trimming took off 1 base at V and 6 bases at J, with 13 bases between the two ends. CDR3 nucleotides: TGCGCCAGCAGCCAAGTCGAGGGCAACCCCGAGCAGTACTTC. Its translation is CASSQVEGNPEQYF.

This clone was detected ten times or more. The V and J genes are TRBV15 and TRBJ2-7, with a tentative D call TRBD1 (6 bases). The CDR3 has 12 amino acids. The germline gives CDR1 LNHNV, CDR2 YYDKDF (reference sequence). V was trimmed by 8 bases and J by 4 bases, leaving 12 bases between them. Here the CDR3 DNA reads TGTGCCACCTCTAATCAGGGGTACGAGCAGTACTTC. This gives the protein CATSNQGYEQYF.

This clone was picked up many times. The chain is built from TRBV6-5 and TRBJ2-7; 11 bases align to TRBD1. V lost 4 bases to trimming and J lost 3 bases; unmatched junction nucleotides: 5. The germline V gene encodes CDR1 MNHEY and CDR2 SVGAGI. The CDR3 totals 15 residues. In DNA, the CDR3 is TGTGCCAGCAGTTCGCCGGGACAGGGGGACTACGAGCAGTACTTC. Translated, it gives CASSSPGQGDYEQYF.

This clone was picked up many times. J is TRBJ2-5 and V is TRBV7-9; D not certain. Trimming pared 5 bases from V and 3 bases from J, leaving 4 bases between. This CDR3 has 11 amino acids. CDR1 and CDR2 (germline): SEHNR, FQNEAQ (reference sequence). In DNA, the CDR3 is TGTGCCAGCAGCAATAAAGAGACCCAGTACTTC. This sequence encodes CASSNKETQYF. Variable domain in full (rest from reference TRBV7-9 and TRBJ2-5): DTGVSQNPRHKITKRGQNVTFRCDPISEHNRLYWYRQTLGQGPEFLTYFQNEAQLEKSRLLSDRFSAERPKGSFSTLEIQRTEQGDSAMYLCASSNKETQYFGPGTRLLVL.

This clone was counted between two and nine times. This likely comes from a read error, as the CDR3 has no conserved phenylalanine or tryptophan at its end. The chain carries TRBV7-9 and TRBJ2-3, with 7 bases aligning to TRBD2. CDR3 length: 14 residues. The germline CDR1 and CDR2 sequences are SEHNR and FQNEAQ (reference sequence). The trim removed 1 base at V and 6 bases at J, leaving 4 bases unmatched. The CDR3 loop is CASSLGTRGDTQYS. CDR3 DNA sequence: TGTGCCAGCAGCTTAGGGACTAGAGGGGATACGCAGTATTCT.

This clone has a count of ten or more. This sequence joins TRBV28 and TRBJ2-7, with D hard to call. The CDR3 runs 19 residues. Trimming took off 3 bases at V and 9 bases at J, with 33 bases between the two ends. CDR1 MDHEN and CDR2 SYDVKM come from the germline V gene. The CDR3 loop is CASSFIGSLSTTHRNGQYF. DNA of the CDR3: TGTGCCAGCAGTTTCATCGGCAGCCTCTCCACGACTCATAGGAACGGGCAGTACTTC. Drawing the rest from reference TRBV28 and TRBJ2-7, the complete variable domain is DVKVTQSSRYLVKRTGEKVFLECVQDMDHENMFWYRQDPGLGLRLIYFSYDVKMKEKGDIPEGYSVSREKKERFSLILESASTNQTSMYLCASSFIGSLSTTHRNGQYFGPGTRLTVT.

In its sample, this clone was seen many times. J is TRBJ1-1 and V is TRBV10-3, with D tentatively TRBD1 (6 bases). The V gene's germline CDR1 is ENHRY and CDR2 SYGVKD. This CDR3 contains 14 residues. The V end lost 6 bases, the J end lost 1 base, and 12 bases lay between the germline ends. Here the CDR3 DNA reads TGTGCCATCAGGGGGGCACAGGGGAACACTGAAGCTTTCTTT. This gives the protein CAIRGAQGNTEAFF.

This clone has ten or more counts. The chain carries TRBV9 and TRBJ2-7, with TRBD1 matching over 8 bases. In germline, CDR1 is SGDLS, CDR2 YYNGEE. The CDR3 is made up of 15 amino acids. The trim removed 4 bases at V and 0 bases at J, leaving 6 bases unmatched. This CDR3 is CASSKTGQASYEQYF. For the CDR3, the DNA is TGTGCCAGCAGCAAAACGGGACAGGCCTCCTACGAGCAGTACTTC.

This clone has a count of ten or more. This chain connects TRBV7-9 to TRBJ2-1; D gene ambiguous. The CDR3 has 15 amino acids. V was clipped by 4 bases and J by 6 bases, with 16 bases between them. The germline gives CDR1 SEHNR, CDR2 FQNEAQ (reference sequence). In DNA, the CDR3 is TGTGCCAGCAGCTCCACATTACCCCCGGGCAATGAGCAGTTCTTC. Encoded protein: CASSSTLPPGNEQFF.

This clone was picked up many times. The rearrangement joins TRBV2 to TRBJ1-5; tentatively, D is TRBD1 (5 bases). This CDR3 spans 14 amino acids. Germline loops: CDR1 SNHLY, CDR2 FYNNEI. The ends were cut back, 4 bases at V and 7 bases at J, with 14 bases in the middle. CDR3: CASSVYRLDQPQHF. CDR3 DNA: TGTGCCAGCAGTGTTTACAGGTTGGACCAGCCCCAGCATTTT.